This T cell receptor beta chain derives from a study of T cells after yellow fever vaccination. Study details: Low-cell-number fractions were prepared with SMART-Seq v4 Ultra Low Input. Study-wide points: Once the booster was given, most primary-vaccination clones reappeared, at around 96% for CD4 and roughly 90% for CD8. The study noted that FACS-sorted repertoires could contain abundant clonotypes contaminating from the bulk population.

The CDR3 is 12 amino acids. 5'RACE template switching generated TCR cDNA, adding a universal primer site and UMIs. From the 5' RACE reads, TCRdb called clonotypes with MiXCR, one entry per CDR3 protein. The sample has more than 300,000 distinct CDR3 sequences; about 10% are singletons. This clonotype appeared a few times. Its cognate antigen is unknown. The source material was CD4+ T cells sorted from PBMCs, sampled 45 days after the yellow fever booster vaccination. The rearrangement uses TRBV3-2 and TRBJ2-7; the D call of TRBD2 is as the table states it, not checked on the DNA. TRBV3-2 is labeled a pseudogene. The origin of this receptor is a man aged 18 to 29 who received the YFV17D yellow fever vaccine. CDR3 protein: CARRAVAYEQYV. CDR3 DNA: TGTGCCAGAAGAGCGGTTGCCTACGAGCAGTACGTC.